This entry lists 29 T cell receptor beta chains sequenced from one sample in a study of blood T cell repertoires in COVID-19. Clones were read by immunoSEQ multiplex PCR, and TCRdb kept only the in-frame ones, dropping some. The table includes more than 55,000 clones, around 77% detected once. The sequenced sample consisted of peripheral blood. The receptor source for this set is a man aged 55-75 years with acute or convalescent COVID-19.

This chain uses TRBV25-1 with TRBJ1-4; possibly TRBD1 for D (6 bases). The germline V and J ends were trimmed by 4 bases and 6 bases, with 15 bases remaining between them. Per germline, CDR1 MGHDK and CDR2 SYGVNS. The CDR3 runs to 15 residues. CDR3 nucleotides: TGTGCCAGCAGTGTAGTTGGACAGAGGGATGAAAAACTGTTTTTT. Translating it yields CASSVVGQRDEKLFF.

This chain joins TRBV6-1 and TRBJ1-4, with a weak D call TRBD1 (5 bases). V lost 2 bases and J 3 bases, leaving 16 bases between the germline ends. Germline CDR1 reads MNHNS; CDR2 reads SASEGT. CDR3 size: 17 residues. CDR3 amino acids: CASSEQGLWGSNEKLFF. CDR3 DNA sequence: TGTGCCAGCAGTGAACAGGGCCTGTGGGGATCTAATGAAAAACTGTTTTTT.

V and J are TRBV18 and TRBJ1-2; the D gene is possibly TRBD1 (5 bases). The CDR3 covers 17 residues. The V gene's germline CDR1 is KGHSH and CDR2 LQKENI. With 3 bases removed from V and 3 bases from J, the gap between germline ends came to 20 bases. CDR3 bases: TGTGCCAGCTCACCGGGGCAGAACGCCTTGCTTTACTATGGCTACACCTTC. Translated: CASSPGQNALLYYGYTF.

This chain connects TRBV13 to TRBJ2-1, with TRBD2 identical over 10 bases. The CDR3 is made up of 15 amino acids. J gave up 4 bases and V 4 bases, and 4 bases lay outside the gene matches. The germline V gene has CDR1 PRHDT and CDR2 FYEKMQ (reference sequence). Written as DNA, the CDR3 is TGTGCCAGCAGCTCCCTAGCGGGGGAATACAATGAGCAGTTCTTC. Its translation is CASSSLAGEYNEQFF.

This rearrangement joins TRBV5-5 to TRBJ1-3; possible D gene TRBD1, 6 bases. This CDR3 spans 15 amino acids. CDR1 SGHKS and CDR2 YYEKEE come from the germline V gene (reference sequence). V lost 5 bases to trimming and J lost 4 bases, with 16 bases between them. The CDR3 spells CASRDLRGNGNTIYF. The CDR3 nucleotides read TGTGCCAGCAGGGACTTGAGGGGGAACGGAAACACCATATATTTT.

This chain joins TRBV5-1 and TRBJ2-7; TRBD2 matches 11 bases. The CDR3 runs 16 residues. Unmatched junction bases numbered 8, after V lost 4 bases and J lost 2 bases. Per the germline V gene, CDR1 is SGHRS and CDR2 is YFSETQ. CDR3 sequence: CASSPPLLAGAYEQYF. The CDR3 DNA sequence: TGCGCCAGCAGCCCCCCTCTACTAGCGGGGGCCTACGAGCAGTACTTC. The variable domain in full, completed from reference TRBV5-1 and TRBJ2-7, reads KAGVTQTPRYLIKTRGQQVTLSCSPISGHRSVSWYQQTPGQGLQFLFEYFSETQRNKGNFPGRFSGRQFSNSRSEMNVSTLELGDSALYLCASSPPLLAGAYEQYFGPGTRLTVT.

This chain links TRBV7-6 with TRBJ1-2, with TRBD1 as a possible D gene (6 bases). Germline V gene data show CDR1 as SGHVS and CDR2 as FNYEAQ. Between the trimmed V and J ends, which lost 10 bases and 8 bases, there was a span of 23 bases. The CDR3 spans 14 residues. DNA for the CDR3: TGTGCCACCCGGACCACCAGGGGCCCCTTAGGCTACACCTTC. It specifies CATRTTRGPLGYTF.

This chain links TRBV7-2 with TRBJ1-1; the D gene is possibly TRBD1 (6 bases). The CDR3 runs to 13 residues. CDR1 and CDR2 (germline): SGHTA, FQGNSA. V was trimmed by 5 bases and J by 3 bases, leaving 10 bases between them. CDR3 bases: TGTGCCAGCAGCGAGCAGGGGTACACTGAAGCTTTCTTT. Amino acids: CASSEQGYTEAFF.

The rearrangement uses TRBV10-3 and TRBJ2-7; D perhaps matches TRBD1 (6 bases). CDR3 length: 12 residues. The ends were cut back, 8 bases at V and 2 bases at J, with 10 bases in the middle. The germline V gene has CDR1 ENHRY and CDR2 SYGVKD. The CDR3 DNA reads TGTGCCATCTCGACAGGAACCTACGAGCAGTACTTC. The encoded protein is CAISTGTYEQYF.

The chain couples TRBV27 to TRBJ1-2, with TRBD1 matching 10 bases. The length of the CDR3 is 15 residues. V shed 3 bases, J shed 8 bases, and the junction held 9 bases outside the gene matches. The germline V gene has CDR1 MNHEY and CDR2 SMNVEV (reference sequence). The CDR3 here is CASSFHGGQGEGYTF. The CDR3 coding sequence is TGTGCCAGCAGTTTTCATGGCGGACAGGGGGAAGGCTACACCTTC.

The chain is built from TRBV24-1 and TRBJ2-6, with TRBD2 matching over 7 bases. The CDR3 is 15 residues long. Trimming cost V 5 bases and J 1 base; bases outside gene matches: 1. Germline CDR1 is KGHDR and CDR2 is SFDVKD. This CDR3 is CATSGGGSGANVLTF. In DNA form, the CDR3 reads TGTGCCACCAGTGGCGGGGGATCTGGGGCCAACGTCCTGACTTTC.

This clone came up a few times. The V call is TRBV7-9, the J call TRBJ1-1; perhaps TRBD1 as D (6 bases). The CDR3 has 14 amino acids. Germline CDR1 reads SEHNR; CDR2 reads FQNEAQ (reference sequence). With 1 base removed from V and 4 bases from J, the gap between germline ends came to 10 bases. The CDR3, as DNA: TGTGCCAGCAGCTTAGACAGGGTCGGCACTGAAGCTTTCTTT. The encoded protein is CASSLDRVGTEAFF.

This rearrangement joins TRBV10-2 to TRBJ1-6; the D gene is possibly TRBD1 (6 bases). This CDR3 has 13 amino acids. V lost 3 bases and J 10 bases, leaving 10 bases between the germline ends. Germline values: CDR1 WSHSY, CDR2 SAAADI. The CDR3 reads CASSEQGASPLHF. The CDR3 DNA sequence: TGCGCCAGCAGTGAACAGGGAGCCTCACCCCTCCACTTT.

This clone was picked up a small number of times. This chain joins TRBV28 and TRBJ1-1; a possible D gene is TRBD1 (5 bases). CDR3 length: 14 residues. The V and J ends lost 7 bases and 0 bases respectively, with 12 bases between them. The germline V gene encodes CDR1 MDHEN and CDR2 SYDVKM. The CDR3 here is CASTRGGMNTEAFF. The DNA for the CDR3 is TGTGCCAGCACCCGCGGGGGAATGAACACTGAAGCTTTCTTT.

This rearrangement joins TRBV30 to TRBJ1-4, with 10 bases matching TRBD1. The CDR3 totals 20 residues. Germline CDR1 GTSNPN, CDR2 SVGIG (reference sequence). V shed 2 bases, J shed 0 bases, and the junction held 15 bases outside the gene matches. In DNA form, the CDR3 reads TGTGCCTGGAGTCCCGGGACAGGGGTCGGAGCGCCTGCAACTAATGAAAAACTGTTTTTT. It codes for CAWSPGTGVGAPATNEKLFF. Filled out from reference TRBV30 and TRBJ1-4, the complete variable domain reads SQTIHQWPATLVQPVGSPLSLECTVEGTSNPNLYWYRQAAGRGLQLLFYSVGIGQISSEVPQNLSASRPQDRQFILSSKKLLLSDSGFYLCAWSPGTGVGAPATNEKLFFGSGTQLSVL.

The rearrangement joins TRBV27 to TRBJ2-6; TRBD2 might be the D (6 bases). CDR3 length: 16 residues. Trimming cost V 4 bases and J 2 bases, with 12 bases left between them. Germline assignment: CDR1 MNHEY and CDR2 SMNVEV (reference sequence). CDR3 sequence: CASSWSGGAGANVLTF. CDR3 sequence (DNA): TGTGCCAGCAGTTGGTCAGGAGGGGCTGGGGCCAACGTCCTGACTTTC. The complete variable domain, with remaining parts taken from reference TRBV27 and TRBJ2-6, reads EAQVTQNPRYLITVTGKKLTVTCSQNMNHEYMSWYRQDPGLGLRQIYYSMNVEVTDKGDVPEGYKVSRKEKRNFPLILESPSPNQTSLYFCASSWSGGAGANVLTFGAGSRLTVL.

The rearrangement links TRBV12-3 or TRBV12-4 to TRBJ2-7; D gene uncertain. V lost 6 bases, J lost 5 bases, and 14 bases lay in between. There are 13 residues in the CDR3. The CDR3 sequence: CASRDDKSHEQYF. The CDR3 bases are TGTGCCAGCAGAGATGACAAGTCCCACGAGCAGTACTTC.

The chain joins TRBV6-5 to TRBJ2-1; possibly TRBD2 for D (6 bases). V was pared by 5 bases and J by 0 bases, with 11 bases between. Germline V gene lookup returns CDR1 MNHEY and CDR2 SVGAGI. The CDR3 spans 15 residues. The CDR3 bases are TGTGCCAGCAGTCGGGACTTGAGCTCCTACAATGAGCAGTTCTTC. This sequence encodes CASSRDLSSYNEQFF.

The chain has TRBV18 and TRBJ1-1; 7 positions match TRBD1. The CDR3 sequence is 14 residues long. In germline, CDR1 is KGHSH, CDR2 LQKENI. V shed 3 bases and J 6 bases; nucleotides not matched to a gene: 7. In nucleotides, the CDR3 is TGTGCCAGCTCACCGACAGGGTTCGACGCTGAAGCTTTCTTT. This sequence encodes CASSPTGFDAEAFF.

This chain connects TRBV13 to TRBJ1-2; possibly TRBD1 for D (6 bases). Germline-derived CDR1 and CDR2 are PRHDT and FYEKMQ (reference sequence). V was cut by 4 bases and J by 8 bases, with 14 bases left in between. The CDR3 sequence is 13 residues long. Here the CDR3 reads CASSSTGFYGYTF. DNA of the CDR3: TGTGCCAGCAGCTCTACAGGGTTCTACGGCTACACCTTC. The full variable domain, completed using reference TRBV13 and TRBJ1-2, is AAGVIQSPRHLIKEKRETATLKCYPIPRHDTVYWYQQGPGQDPQFLISFYEKMQSDKGSIPDRFSAQQFSDYHSELNMSSLELGDSALYFCASSSTGFYGYTFGSGTRLTVV.

This chain links TRBV5-4 with TRBJ2-5, with 7 positions matching TRBD2. The CDR3 contains 15 residues. CDR1 SGHNT and CDR2 YYREEE come from the germline V gene (reference sequence). Unmatched junction bases numbered 5, after V lost 1 base and J lost 2 bases. DNA of the CDR3: TGTGCCAGCAGCTTGAACCACGGGGGGCAAGAGACCCAGTACTTC. Protein sequence: CASSLNHGGQETQYF.

The genes are TRBV28 and TRBJ2-1; TRBD1 matches 9 bases. The CDR3 runs 13 residues. CDR1 MDHEN and CDR2 SYDVKM come from the germline V gene. The V segment lost 10 bases and the J segment 4 bases; nucleotides outside the gene matches: 5. CDR3 bases: TGTGCCACCTGGGACAGGGATTACAATGAGCAGTTCTTC. Translated, it gives CATWDRDYNEQFF.

This chain joins TRBV21-1 and TRBJ2-1; the DNA was not used to check the table's D call, TRBD2. TRBV21-1 is a known pseudogene. This CDR3 comprises 17 residues. This CDR3 is CASSKAPLAGSYNEQFF. The CDR3 DNA follows: TGTGCCAGCAGCAAAGCCCCCCTAGCGGGGTCCTACAATGAGCAGTTCTTC.

The chain carries TRBV11-1 and TRBJ2-2; D possibly corresponds to TRBD1 (6 bases). Germline loops: CDR1 SGHAT, CDR2 FQDESV (reference sequence). There are 15 residues in the CDR3. The ends were cut back, 5 bases at V and 1 base at J, with 11 bases in the middle. This chain's CDR3 is CASSTETGNTGELFF. In DNA form, the CDR3 reads TGTGCCAGCAGCACCGAGACAGGGAACACCGGGGAGCTGTTTTTT.

The chain has TRBV19 and TRBJ1-4, with 11 bases identical to TRBD1. J gave up 10 bases and V 5 bases, and 9 bases lay outside the gene matches. The germline V gene encodes CDR1 LNHDA and CDR2 SQIVND (reference sequence). The CDR3 sequence is 15 residues long. CDR3 residues: CASSATGTGGRKLFF. CDR3 DNA: TGTGCCAGTAGTGCTACCGGGACAGGGGGACGAAAACTGTTTTTT.

The rearrangement joins TRBV24-1 to TRBJ2-7, with D perhaps TRBD2 (5 bases). The CDR3 runs 14 residues. Germline V gene data show CDR1 as KGHDR and CDR2 as SFDVKD. Trimming took 4 bases from V and 7 from J, leaving 16 bases between them. DNA of the CDR3: TGTGCCACCAGTGACCCCTTCGTTACGGGGGAGCAGTACTTC. Translation: CATSDPFVTGEQYF.

This clone was detected a few times. The J gene is TRBJ1-2, the V gene TRBV2, with D possibly being TRBD1 (6 bases). The CDR3 runs to 14 residues. CDR1 and CDR2 (germline): SNHLY, FYNNEI. The V gene lost 9 bases and the J gene lost 0 bases, with 14 bases spanning the gap. This CDR3 reads CASRIGTSNYGYTF. The DNA of the CDR3 is TGTGCCAGTCGGATCGGGACATCTAACTATGGCTACACCTTC. The full variable domain, rest sourced from reference TRBV2 and TRBJ1-2, is EPEVTQTPSHQVTQMGQEVILRCVPISNHLYFYWYRQILGQKVEFLVSFYNNEISEKSEIFDDQFSVERPDGSNFTLKIRSTKLEDSAMYFCASRIGTSNYGYTFGSGTRLTVV.

The chain links TRBV2 to TRBJ1-1; D ambiguous. Trimming left V 3 bases short and J 8 bases short, with 10 bases between. Germline lookup yields CDR1 SNHLY and CDR2 FYNNEI. The CDR3 contains 12 residues. The CDR3 loop is CASSELAYEAFF. Here the CDR3 DNA reads TGTGCCAGCAGTGAGTTGGCTTACGAAGCTTTCTTT. Full variable domain (remainder filled in from reference TRBV2 and TRBJ1-1): EPEVTQTPSHQVTQMGQEVILRCVPISNHLYFYWYRQILGQKVEFLVSFYNNEISEKSEIFDDQFSVERPDGSNFTLKIRSTKLEDSAMYFCASSELAYEAFFGQGTRLTVV.

The CDR3 nucleotides are TGCAGCGTTGATAGGGGGCAGGACAGGGGAACGTATGGCTACACCTTC. It yields the protein CSVDRGQDRGTYGYTF. This chain joins TRBV29-1 and TRBJ1-2; TRBD1 agrees at 9 bases. The CDR3 is made up of 16 amino acids. V gave up 3 bases and J gave up 5 bases; unmatched junction bases: 13. Germline V CDR1 and CDR2: SQVTM, ANQGSEA.